These T cell receptor beta chains were read from a single sample in a study of cytomegalovirus exposure and HLA in healthy donors. Libraries were prepared by immunoSEQ multiplex PCR; TCRdb keeps only in-frame clonotypes and omits some of them. There are 120,000 to 150,000 clones in the sample; approximately 84% occur only once, and approximately 2% lies in the top ten. Sequencing input: PBMCs. These receptor sequences come from a woman in her forties in good health and CMV-seronegative. Each CDR3 is given with its conserved first and last residue. Fields, in order: V gene, D gene, clone size, J gene, CDR3 DNA, CDR3 protein. A D gene is named only where the DNA matches it firmly. Some rows have no size entry. The others give once, few or many, or a class for an expanded clone.

>TRBV9|-|-|TRBJ2-5
TGTGCCAGCAGCGTAGGTCATGGACTAAAGGAGACCCAGTACTTC
CASSVGHGLKETQYF
>TRBV2|TRBD1|-|TRBJ1-5
TGTGCCAGCAGCAGGGGACAGGGGGCTCGCAATCAGCCCCAGCATTTT
CASSRGQGARNQPQHF
>TRBV5-6|-|-|TRBJ2-5
TGTGCCAGCAGCCCCTCGGGACATTTGGTGGAGACCCAGTACTTC
CASSPSGHLVETQYF
>TRBV18|TRBD1|-|TRBJ2-1
TGTGCCAGCTCACCACCGATAGGACAGGGGTACAATGAGCAGTTCTTC
CASSPPIGQGYNEQFF
>TRBV11-2|TRBD1|-|TRBJ2-2
TGTGCCAGCAGCGCGGACAGGTCCACCGGGGAGCTGTTTTTT
CASSADRSTGELFF
>TRBV20-1|-|-|TRBJ2-5
TGCAGTGCTAGGCGGGGAGAGACCCAGTACTTC
CSARRGETQYF
>TRBV29-1|-|-|TRBJ1-5
TGCAGCGTTGCCCTTGGTTCGGATCAGCCCCAGCATTTT
CSVALGSDQPQHF
>TRBV27|TRBD2|few|TRBJ2-1
TGTGCCAGCAGTCCACCAGCGGGAGGGTACAATGAGCAGTTCTTC
CASSPPAGGYNEQFF
>TRBV28|-|-|TRBJ2-7
TGTGCCAGCAGGAGACACCTATACGAGCAGTACTTC
CASRRHLYEQYF
>TRBV5-6|TRBD1|-|TRBJ1-1
TGTGCCAGCAGCTTGGTTAGCACAGGGGTCACTGAAGCTTTCTTT
CASSLVSTGVTEAFF
>TRBV7-2|-|-|TRBJ2-1
TGTGCCAGCAGCTTCATTCGGGTCGGGGGCTCCTACAATGAGCAGTTCTTC
CASSFIRVGGSYNEQFF
>TRBV28|-|-|TRBJ1-6
TGTGCCAGCAGTTCCCTGTCCAATTCACCCCTCCACTTT
CASSSLSNSPLHF
>TRBV4-3|TRBD1|-|TRBJ1-2
TGCGCCAGCAGCCGACAGGGTTTCAATGGCTACACCTTC
CASSRQGFNGYTF
>TRBV6-1|-|-|TRBJ2-1
TGTGCCAGCAGGAGTAGGGGACTTCTGGGGTATGAGCAGTTCTTC
CASRSRGLLGYEQFF
>TRBV10-2|TRBD2|-|TRBJ2-2
TGCGCCAGCAGTGACCAGCGGGAGGTTCCCGGGGAGCTGTTTTTT
CASSDQREVPGELFF
>TRBV5-6|-|-|TRBJ1-2
TGTGCCAGCAGCTTTATGACGGAGACTAACTATGGCTACACCTTC
CASSFMTETNYGYTF
>TRBV5-1|-|-|TRBJ2-7
TGCGCCAGCAGCTTGGATACAGGGACCCTCTCCTACGAGCAGTACTTC
CASSLDTGTLSYEQYF
>TRBV7-6|-|-|TRBJ2-7
TGTGCCAGCAGCTCCTCCCCGAGGGAGCAGTACTTC
CASSSSPREQYF
>TRBV6-5|-|-|TRBJ2-5
TGTGCCAGCAGTTACTCGAATTTTGGGCAGCCGCTGTACTTC
CASSYSNFGQPLYF
>TRBV28|-|-|TRBJ2-7
TGTGCCAGCCGACGCACAGGACAGCCCTACGAGCAGTACTTC
CASRRTGQPYEQYF
>TRBV14|TRBD2|-|TRBJ2-1
TGTGCCAGCAGCCGTATTAGGGACTACCGTGAGCAGTTCTTC
CASSRIRDYREQFF
>TRBV7-2|TRBD2|-|TRBJ2-1
TGTGCCAGCAGCTGGTTACTAGCGAGAGACAATGAGCAGTTCTTC
CASSWLLARDNEQFF
>TRBV27|-|-|TRBJ2-3
TGTGCCAGCAGTTCTTGGGGAGGCACAGATACGCAGTATTTT
CASSSWGGTDTQYF
>TRBV9|TRBD2|-|TRBJ2-2
TGTGCCAGCAGCGGGGGGGGTGGGAGGGCCGGGGAGCTGTTTTTT
CASSGGGGRAGELFF
>TRBV5-4|TRBD2|-|TRBJ2-2
TGTGCCAGCAGCCAGGGACTAGCGGGAAACACCGGGGAGCTGTTTTTT
CASSQGLAGNTGELFF
>TRBV25-1|-|-|TRBJ2-7
TGTGCCAGCAGTGTAGGGGAAAGGTTCCACGAGCAGTACTTC
CASSVGERFHEQYF
>TRBV5-5|TRBD1|-|TRBJ1-5
TGTGCCAGCAGCTTGGTCGGCAGGGGGTTCTATAGCAATCAGCCCCAGCATTTT
CASSLVGRGFYSNQPQHF
>TRBV5-4|TRBD2|-|TRBJ2-2
TGTGCCAGCAGCTTGTTTGGGCTAGCGGCTACCACTTTCGACACCGGGGAGCTGTTTTTT
CASSLFGLAATTFDTGELFF
>TRBV6-1|-|-|TRBJ2-3
TGTGCCAGCAGTGAACGGTCTTACACAGATACGCAGTATTTT
CASSERSYTDTQYF
>TRBV28|-|-|TRBJ1-4
TGTGCCAGCAGTTTATATAGGACTAGTAATGAAAAACTGTTTTTT
CASSLYRTSNEKLFF
>TRBV9|-|-|TRBJ1-6
TGTGCCAGCAGCGTAGTAATTAATTCACCCCTCCACTTT
CASSVVINSPLHF
>TRBV7-9|TRBD1|-|TRBJ1-1
TGTGCCAGCAGCGCACTACAGGGGGGGAACACTGAAGCTTTCTTT
CASSALQGGNTEAFF
>TRBV19|-|-|TRBJ1-1
TGTGCCAGTATCAGGGACTGGAACACTGAAGCTTTCTTT
CASIRDWNTEAFF
>TRBV18|TRBD2|-|TRBJ2-3
TGTGCCAGCTCACCCGAGCGGGGACGCGCAGATACGCAGTATTTT
CASSPERGRADTQYF
>TRBV4-3|TRBD2|-|TRBJ2-2
TGCGCCAGCAGCCAGGCGGGACTAGCCGGGGAGCTGTTTTTT
CASSQAGLAGELFF
>TRBV5-6|-|-|TRBJ1-2
TGTGCCAGCCAGGGTAACTATGGCTACACCTTC
CASQGNYGYTF
>TRBV7-3|TRBD2|-|TRBJ2-3
TGTGCCAGCAGCGTGCCCCCGGGACTAGCGGGACAAGTGAGGAGCACAGATACGCAGTATTTT
CASSVPPGLAGQVRSTDTQYF
>TRBV7-9|TRBD1|few|TRBJ2-1
TGTGCCAGCAGCTTAGTCCGGGACAGTTCCTACAATGAGCAGTTCTTC
CASSLVRDSSYNEQFF
>TRBV18|TRBD1|-|TRBJ2-7
TGTGCCAGCTCACGCGACAGGGGGGAAAGCGAGCAGTACTTC
CASSRDRGESEQYF
>TRBV11-1|TRBD2|once|TRBJ2-7
TGTGCCAGCAGCCGGGCTAGCGGGGGTATCTACGAGCAGTACTTC
CASSRASGGIYEQYF
>TRBV7-3|-|-|TRBJ2-6
TGTGCCAGCAGCCAGGGTAATGGGGCCAACGTCCTGACTTTC
CASSQGNGANVLTF
>TRBV28|TRBD2|-|TRBJ2-7
TGTGCCAGCAGTTTCCTAGCGGAGCCCACCTACGAGCAGTACTTC
CASSFLAEPTYEQYF
>TRBV12-5|TRBD1|-|TRBJ1-1
TGTGCTAGTGGTTTTTCGTTGGACAGGGGAAGGAACACTGAAGCTTTCTTT
CASGFSLDRGRNTEAFF